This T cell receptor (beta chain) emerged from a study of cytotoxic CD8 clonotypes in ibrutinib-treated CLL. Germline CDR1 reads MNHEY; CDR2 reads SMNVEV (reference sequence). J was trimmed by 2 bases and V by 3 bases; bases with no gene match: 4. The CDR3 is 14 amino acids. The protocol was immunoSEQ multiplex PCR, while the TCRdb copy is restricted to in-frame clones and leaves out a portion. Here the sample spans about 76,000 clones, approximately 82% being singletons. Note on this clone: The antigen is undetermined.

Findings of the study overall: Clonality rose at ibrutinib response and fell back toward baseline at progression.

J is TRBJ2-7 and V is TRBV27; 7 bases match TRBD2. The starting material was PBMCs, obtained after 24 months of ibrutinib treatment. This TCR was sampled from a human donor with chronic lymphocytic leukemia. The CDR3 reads CASSFGSGAYEQYF. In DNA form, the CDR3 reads TGTGCCAGCAGTTTCGGGAGCGGGGCCTACGAGCAGTACTTC.